This paragraph covers one T cell receptor (beta chain) sequence. This entry belongs to a study of post-analysis software for immune sequencing data. The CDR3 extends over 15 amino acids. V dropped 6 bases and J dropped 4 bases, with 18 bases sitting between them. The germline V gene encodes CDR1 MNHEY and CDR2 SVGAGI. Each TCR beta cDNA library carried unique molecular identifiers. MiXCR, applied by TCRdb to the PCR reads, yields one record per CDR3 protein. This sample has about 160,000 distinct CDR3 sequences, with under 40% found just once. This receptor was taken from a girl between 10 and 17 years old with multiple sclerosis. This sequence joins TRBV6-5 and TRBJ1-1; D may be TRBD1 (5 bases). The sequenced sample was blood, obtained after autologous hematopoietic stem cell transplantation. The CDR3 coding sequence is TGTGCCAGCAGAAGCCTGCAGGGAACAAGCACTGAAGCTTTCTTT. This translates into CASRSLQGTSTEAFF.